This entry is about one TCR beta chain. Its antigen remains unknown. This sample is part of a study of vaccination effects on CD4 cells after COVID-19. Overall study: Two-dose BNT162b2 or mRNA-1273 vaccination was given to participants. Cultivation was performed at two million PBMC per well with 8.5 to 10 IU/ml IL-2 and about 10 ug/ml peptides added.

The data were produced by immunoSEQ multiplex PCR, yet TCRdb's version contains in-frame clones alone and is incomplete. This table has tens of thousands of clones, 65% to 80% appearing once. It was after roughly ten days of culture that CD4+ T cells were isolated. Material: CD4+ T cells from PBMCs cultured without peptide, obtained before COVID-19 vaccination. The clonotype was recovered from a human donor who received a COVID-19 vaccine.

CDR3 residues: CASSPQGDTQYF. The CDR3 DNA is TGTGCCAGCAGCCCCCAGGGGGATACGCAGTATTTT. This sequence joins TRBV7-9 and TRBJ2-3; perhaps TRBD1 as D (6 bases). V lost 5 bases to trimming and J lost 6 bases, with 9 bases between them. Germline values: CDR1 SEHNR, CDR2 FQNEAQ (reference sequence). The CDR3 covers 12 residues.